The clone carrying this T cell receptor beta chain was recorded once. Its matching antigen is unknown. The CDR3 loop spans 22 amino acids. J gave up 2 bases and V 2 bases, and 21 bases lay outside the gene matches. The germline gives CDR1 LGHNA, CDR2 YSLEER. Profiled with immunoSEQ multiplex PCR; TCRdb holds only in-frame clones, not every one. The data hold tens of thousands of clones, with 95% observed a single time. Thymic resections from corrective heart surgery supplied the tissue. It was healthy Finnish infants having corrective surgery for congenital heart defects who were the donors. The sample belongs to a study of human thymus T cells. Study-level points and caveats: Unrelated individuals were reported by related research to share highly overlapping thymic repertoires.

The chain employs TRBV4-3 and TRBJ2-1, with 10 bases identical to TRBD2. The sequenced material came from thymus tissue. The clonotype comes from a girl less than two years old with a congenital heart defect but otherwise immunologically healthy. Here the CDR3 DNA reads TGCGCCAGCAGCCAACCTAGACTCAGCGGGAGGGCCCAGGGAGGCCCCTACAATGAGCAGTTCTTC. This codes for CASSQPRLSGRAQGGPYNEQFF.